In this sample, the clone carrying this T cell receptor (beta chain) turned up once. Its target is unknown. This entry comes from a study of T cell responses to AZD1222 COVID-19 vaccine. Findings and limits, study-wide: Possibly, clonal diversity was underestimated; donors were largely white British and included more females. Sampling that yielded the repertoires occurred only after the peak T cell response. The breadth and depth of Spike-specific TCRs increased once two AZD1222 doses had been given. Spike regions recognized by vaccine-associated CD4 TCRs spanned the protein, led by 160-218 and 743-854.

Trimming pared 4 bases from V and 0 bases from J, leaving 7 bases between. This CDR3 is built from 14 residues. Germline loops: CDR1 SNHLY, CDR2 FYNNEI. Using immunoSEQ multiplex PCR, the repertoire was profiled, and TCRdb retains in-frame clones only, with some absent. This sample has fewer than 120,000 clones, with about 94% found just once. The sequencing here drew on peripheral blood, taken 28 days after the second AZD1222 dose. The sequence was obtained from an adult who received the AZD1222 COVID-19 vaccine. V usage is TRBV2 and J usage is TRBJ2-4; D is unclear. This CDR3 reads CASSGASAKNIQYF. CDR3 in DNA: TGTGCCAGCAGTGGGGCTTCAGCCAAAAACATTCAGTACTTC.